Listed below are T cell receptor beta chains from one sample, sequenced in a study of T-cell reconstitution after alpha-beta-depleted transplantation in children. TCRdb re-called the PCR reads with MiXCR, one entry per CDR3 protein. The sample has about 32,000 distinct CDR3 sequences, approximately 7% seen once. The specimen comprised peripheral blood, sampled 60 days after TCRalphabeta/CD19-depleted stem cell transplant. All receptors come from a child younger than two who had a stem cell transplant for acute myeloid leukemia, so the T cells may come from the graft donor. The CDR3 runs from the conserved cysteine through the conserved F or W. The order of the fields is J gene, clone size, V gene, CDR3 protein. Clone size is given for some rows only: seen once, a few or many times, or a class if the clone is expanded.

TRBJ1-4 many TRBV7-9 CASSSPRDRGTEKLFF
TRBJ1-1 many TRBV29-1 CSVEPRGGGSEAFF
TRBJ2-3 many TRBV20-1 CSANGWETSGGSIYF
TRBJ1-5 once TRBV5-1 CASSEEGMGAQPQHF
TRBJ2-2 many TRBV5-1 CASSLALGRTGELFF
TRBJ2-6 many TRBV4-1 CASSHQGSSGANVLTF
TRBJ2-7 many TRBV20-1 CSARNSFYEQYF
TRBJ2-1 many TRBV10-3 CAISRLGDEQFF
TRBJ2-7 many TRBV28 CASSFRQGPFEQYF
TRBJ2-5 many TRBV20-1 CSAPPGETQYF
TRBJ1-5 many TRBV27 CASSLEVRSQPQHF
TRBJ2-3 many TRBV20-1 CSASAYSDTQYF
TRBJ2-3 many TRBV3-1 CASSQGLAGLTDTQYF
TRBJ2-5 many TRBV7-2 CASSLRRQVLYQETQYF
TRBJ2-3 many TRBV5-1 CASSLAGHLQLTDTQYF
TRBJ2-1 many TRBV28 CASSSDRVDEQFF
TRBJ2-2 many TRBV18 CASSRTSGYRISTGELFF
TRBJ1-4 many TRBV20-1 CSARDYPGQGPEKLFF
TRBJ2-7 many TRBV5-5 CASSLVPGQTYEQYF
TRBJ2-7 few TRBV7-9 CASSEGTGWGFSYEQYF
TRBJ2-2 many TRBV6-1 CASSEGRDTGELFF
TRBJ2-1 many TRBV9 CASSIDRGRDEQFF
TRBJ2-5 - TRBV19 CASTPTDSRGETQYF
TRBJ2-1 many TRBV28 CASSFGYEQFF
TRBJ1-5 many TRBV13 CASSLRGGPPQHF
TRBJ2-7 many TRBV12-3/TRBV12-4 CASSTPQSYEQYF
TRBJ2-1 many TRBV4-3 CASSRGSGHEQFF
TRBJ2-5 many TRBV24-1 CATSEAGTNEETQYF
TRBJ1-2 many TRBV11-2 CASSLSGTNYGYTF
TRBJ2-2 many TRBV6-1 CASSEAGRYYTGELFF
TRBJ2-5 many TRBV11-2 CASSLGDRLGETQYF
TRBJ2-7 many TRBV5-1 CASSLRTQGESYEQYF
TRBJ2-2 large TRBV6-5 CASGVEDRGPGELFF
TRBJ1-2 many TRBV7-9 CASSLGDKWPHSYGYTF
TRBJ2-7 many TRBV28 CASSLLGGLHEQYF
TRBJ2-5 many TRBV18 CASSPRHRKETQYF
TRBJ2-7 many TRBV5-1 CASSAGITYEQYF
TRBJ2-3 many TRBV5-6 CASSLVPQGRGDTQYF
TRBJ2-2 - TRBV6-2/TRBV6-3 CASSSRTSGNTGELFF